The rows below give T cell receptor beta chains drawn from one sample of a study of a mutant IDH1 vaccine in newly diagnosed glioma. Their recognized antigens are unknown. Data came from immunoSEQ multiplex PCR; TCRdb stores just in-frame clones and leaves some out. The data show about 50,000 clones, about 86% seen once. The material sequenced was PBMCs, taken from a glioma patient whose treatment included an IDH1 peptide vaccine. These receptors all stem from a woman aged 45-59 years with glioma. Each CDR3 is given without its conserved first and last residue.

TRBJ2-7 TRBV5-6 ASSLGGDSSYEQY
TRBJ1-2 TRBV7-8 ASSLVGRVGANYGYT
TRBJ2-7 TRBV4-1 ASSQEGSEQY
TRBJ1-1 TRBV19 ASSSPVGKRVEAF
TRBJ2-2 TRBV10-3 ALMAGMGTGELF
TRBJ2-5 TRBV11-3 ASSLAGYETQY
TRBJ2-3 TRBV27 ASSLSGGRGTDTQY
TRBJ2-5 TRBV28 ASSPTRTARETQY
TRBJ1-4 TRBV18 ATRSGGLSNEKLF
TRBJ2-5 TRBV18 ASSHKDSGTQY
TRBJ2-1 TRBV27 ASSSSLEQF
TRBJ1-2 TRBV5-1 ASSLGPGQGKGYT
TRBJ2-3 TRBV10-1 ASSESTGDTQY
TRBJ1-1 TRBV23-1 ASSPLIRNTEAF
TRBJ2-7 TRBV19 ASSSPGTGHYEQY
TRBJ1-1 TRBV5-4 ASSLWGLGSKGSEAF
TRBJ1-3 TRBV7-9 ASSLQGPYSGNTIY
TRBJ2-3 TRBV5-6 ASSRGQARSTDTQY
TRBJ2-5 TRBV9 ASSVAGGVGETQY
TRBJ2-5 TRBV6-4 ASSDSTSGGETQY
TRBJ2-5 TRBV7-2 ASSLKGDETQY
TRBJ2-7 TRBV28 ASRTSGGVRVG
TRBJ1-5 TRBV19 ASSFIDQPQH
TRBJ1-4 TRBV30 AWRDDRVGEKLF
TRBJ2-7 TRBV28 ASAITLGLEQY
TRBJ1-1 TRBV4-1 ASSILLGGAGASEAF
TRBJ2-2 TRBV5-1 ASTRTSGNTGELF
TRBJ2-5 TRBV29-1 SGPPVGGLVQETQY
TRBJ1-2 TRBV5-1 ASSTGTGDYGYT
TRBJ1-4 TRBV9 ASSVDPLGRDATNEKLF
TRBJ1-2 TRBV5-5 ASSFPGGSVPYGYT
TRBJ1-1 TRBV4-1 ASSHTAENTEAF
TRBJ1-6 TRBV6-6 ASNKDSSYSPLH
TRBJ1-1 TRBV10-1 ASSPVRGTAEAF
TRBJ2-7 TRBV2 ASRRGVQAYEQY
TRBJ1-1 TRBV7-3 ASSFGRDTEAF
TRBJ2-7 TRBV5-4 ASSLEGPYEQY
TRBJ2-7 TRBV19 ASSDTGLYEQY
TRBJ1-1 TRBV15 ATSRNLRHTEAF
TRBJ2-3 TRBV19 ASSAVAGGIADTQY
TRBJ2-5 TRBV7-2 ASSLAARQGQETQY
TRBJ1-6 TRBV27 ASRNRDSDGSPLH
TRBJ2-3 TRBV27 ASRARDRVADTQY
TRBJ2-5 TRBV5-1 ASSLNPAGQKETQY
TRBJ1-2 TRBV28 ATNTGVDGYT
TRBJ2-3 TRBV4-2 ASSQSRTDTQY
TRBJ1-6 TRBV28 ASSPGWTGPPLH
TRBJ2-1 TRBV9 ASSVPPGEHEQF
TRBJ2-7 TRBV29-1 SALRRDRTAYEQY
TRBJ2-1 TRBV11-3 ASTTTGGAYNEQF
TRBJ1-2 TRBV10-3 AIKRVAEGAAGYT
TRBJ1-2 TRBV5-1 ASSAPGQGSGYT
TRBJ2-2 TRBV7-9 ASPRHANTGELF
TRBJ1-3 TRBV13 ASSLGNTIY
NA TRBV18 ASSPSGGGSYEQY
TRBJ1-1 TRBV29-1 SVVHTLGTEAF
TRBJ1-2 TRBV28 ASSSGIGYGYT
TRBJ2-3 TRBV30 AWGQGASTDTQY
NA TRBV29-1 SVEVRNEQY
TRBJ2-5 TRBV29-1 SVDRGQETQY